This T cell receptor beta chain originates from a study of CD8 T cells in ankylosing spondylitis. Study findings and constraints: Eight or nine highly homologous variants formed a TCR beta motif that appeared characteristic of ankylosing spondylitis blood.

V was pared by 1 base and J by 0 bases, with 2 bases between. Germline V gene sequence: CDR1 LGHDT, CDR2 YNNKEL (reference sequence). The CDR3 is 13 amino acids. It was by quantitative 5'-RACE with molecular barcodes that TCR beta libraries were made. A single record per CDR3 protein comes from TCRdb applying MiXCR to the 5' RACE reads. Here the sample spans roughly 370,000 distinct CDR3 sequences, about 22% being singletons. A word on this clonotype: Its cognate antigen is unknown.

The rearrangement joins TRBV3-1 to TRBJ2-3; D gene uncertain. The sample taken for sequencing was blood, either unsorted or a sorted T cell fraction (not recorded which). The sequence was collected from a male donor with ankylosing spondylitis. The CDR3 sequence: CASSQASTDTQYF. The CDR3 DNA follows: TGTGCCAGCAGCCAAGCAAGCACAGATACGCAGTATTTT.